This is a list of T cell receptor beta chains from one sample in a study of blood T cell repertoires in COVID-19. Sequencing was performed with immunoSEQ multiplex PCR; in TCRdb, only in-frame clones are kept and a portion is missing. The sample consists of under 200,000 clones, 70% to 90% of them appearing once. Sequenced: peripheral blood. Source of these receptors: a man aged 55 to 70 with active or convalescent COVID-19. Each CDR3 is given with its conserved first and last residue. The D gene is left open where the match is weak. The size field is filled for only some rows; it gives once, few, many or a size class.

V gene: TRBV3-1/TRBV3-2
clone size: NA
J gene: TRBJ2-5
D gene: NA
CDR3 DNA: TGTGCCAGCAGCCCCCTCGATCGGGCCCAGTACTTC
CDR3 protein: CASSPLDRAQYF

V gene: TRBV4-2
clone size: NA
J gene: TRBJ1-2
D gene: NA
CDR3 DNA: TGTGCCAGCAGCCAAGATGGAGGGCAGGGCTTAAGAGTCTATGGCTACACCTTC
CDR3 protein: CASSQDGGQGLRVYGYTF

V gene: TRBV6-5
clone size: NA
J gene: TRBJ2-7
D gene: NA
CDR3 DNA: TGTGCCAGCAGGGGGACATCCCGCGGCTACGAGCAGTACTTC
CDR3 protein: CASRGTSRGYEQYF

V gene: TRBV24-1
clone size: NA
J gene: TRBJ1-2
D gene: TRBD1
CDR3 DNA: TGTGCCACCCGGGACAGACTCAATGGCTACACCTTC
CDR3 protein: CATRDRLNGYTF

V gene: TRBV18
clone size: NA
J gene: TRBJ2-3
D gene: NA
CDR3 DNA: TGTGCCAGCTCACCACCGGTCTCCCGGGATACGCAGTATTTT
CDR3 protein: CASSPPVSRDTQYF

V gene: TRBV12-3/TRBV12-4
clone size: NA
J gene: TRBJ1-3
D gene: NA
CDR3 DNA: TGTGCCAGCAGAATAGACTCTGGAAACACCATATATTTT
CDR3 protein: CASRIDSGNTIYF

V gene: TRBV7-8
clone size: NA
J gene: TRBJ2-7
D gene: TRBD1
CDR3 DNA: TGTGCCAGCAGCTCCGGTCGTACAGGGGGCCGTTACGAGCAGTACTTC
CDR3 protein: CASSSGRTGGRYEQYF

V gene: TRBV24-1
clone size: NA
J gene: TRBJ2-1
D gene: TRBD1
CDR3 DNA: TGTGCCACCAGTGACACGACCGGGACAGGGGCCTACAATGAGCAGTTCTTC
CDR3 protein: CATSDTTGTGAYNEQFF

V gene: TRBV3-1/TRBV3-2
clone size: NA
J gene: TRBJ2-7
D gene: TRBD1
CDR3 DNA: TGTGCCAGCAGCCAAGACTGGACAGGCACGCAGTACTTC
CDR3 protein: CASSQDWTGTQYF

V gene: TRBV5-1
clone size: NA
J gene: TRBJ2-1
D gene: TRBD2
CDR3 DNA: TGCGCCAGCAGCCCTACTAGCGTCTCCTACAATGAGCAGTTCTTC
CDR3 protein: CASSPTSVSYNEQFF

V gene: TRBV12-3/TRBV12-4
clone size: many
J gene: TRBJ1-1
D gene: NA
CDR3 DNA: TGTGCCAGCAGTTTGGGACTTGAAGCTTTCTTT
CDR3 protein: CASSLGLEAFF

V gene: TRBV7-9
clone size: NA
J gene: TRBJ1-4
D gene: NA
CDR3 DNA: TGTGCCAGCAGCTTAGCGGTCTCGGGGGGAAAACTGTTTTTT
CDR3 protein: CASSLAVSGGKLFF

V gene: TRBV3-1/TRBV3-2
clone size: NA
J gene: TRBJ2-1
D gene: NA
CDR3 DNA: TGTGCCAGCAGCCAAGAAGGTAGCCTATATAGCAATGAGCAGTTCTTC
CDR3 protein: CASSQEGSLYSNEQFF

V gene: TRBV7-2
clone size: once
J gene: TRBJ2-1
D gene: TRBD2
CDR3 DNA: TGTGCCAGCAGCTTAGGAGGGACTAGCGGGAACAATGAGCAGTTCTTC
CDR3 protein: CASSLGGTSGNNEQFF

V gene: TRBV11-2
clone size: NA
J gene: TRBJ1-2
D gene: NA
CDR3 DNA: TGTGCCAGCAGCTTAGTAGGTGGGGCTATACGACAGTATGGCTACACCTTC
CDR3 protein: CASSLVGGAIRQYGYTF

V gene: TRBV5-1
clone size: NA
J gene: TRBJ1-2
D gene: TRBD1
CDR3 DNA: TGCGCCAGCAGCATGAGACAGGGATCCTATGGCTACACCTTC
CDR3 protein: CASSMRQGSYGYTF

V gene: TRBV5-5
clone size: few
J gene: TRBJ2-5
D gene: TRBD2
CDR3 DNA: TGTGCCAGCAGCCCGGGGACTAGCGGGGAAGAGACCCAGTACTTC
CDR3 protein: CASSPGTSGEETQYF

V gene: TRBV7-2
clone size: NA
J gene: TRBJ2-5
D gene: TRBD2
CDR3 DNA: TGTGCCAGCAGCTTACTAGCGGGCCTCGCCGCCCAGTACTTC
CDR3 protein: CASSLLAGLAAQYF

V gene: TRBV5-5
clone size: NA
J gene: TRBJ1-2
D gene: TRBD1
CDR3 DNA: TGTGCCAGCAACCCGGGACAGGGATACTATGGCTACACCTTC
CDR3 protein: CASNPGQGYYGYTF

V gene: TRBV12-3/TRBV12-4
clone size: NA
J gene: TRBJ1-5
D gene: NA
CDR3 DNA: TGTGCCAGCAGTGGGGGGGAGGGTCAGCCCCAGCATTTT
CDR3 protein: CASSGGEGQPQHF

V gene: TRBV11-2
clone size: NA
J gene: TRBJ2-2
D gene: TRBD1
CDR3 DNA: TGTGCCAGCAGCTGGAACAGGGGGGCCGGGGAGCTGTTTTTT
CDR3 protein: CASSWNRGAGELFF

V gene: TRBV24-1
clone size: NA
J gene: TRBJ2-1
D gene: TRBD1
CDR3 DNA: TGTGCCACCAGTGATTCTGACAGGGGGGTCAATGAGCAGTTCTTC
CDR3 protein: CATSDSDRGVNEQFF

V gene: TRBV7-9
clone size: NA
J gene: TRBJ1-1
D gene: TRBD1
CDR3 DNA: TGTGCCAGCAGCCCAAGTACAGGGGGCGGCACTGAAGCTTTCTTT
CDR3 protein: CASSPSTGGGTEAFF

V gene: TRBV15
clone size: NA
J gene: TRBJ2-3
D gene: TRBD1
CDR3 DNA: TGTGCCACCAGCAGAGCGCCGACAGGGGGCGGCACAGATACGCAGTATTTT
CDR3 protein: CATSRAPTGGGTDTQYF

V gene: TRBV19
clone size: NA
J gene: TRBJ1-1
D gene: NA
CDR3 DNA: TGTGCCAGTAGTATATGGGGGGGCTCGAACACTGAAGCTTTCTTT
CDR3 protein: CASSIWGGSNTEAFF

V gene: TRBV7-6
clone size: NA
J gene: TRBJ2-7
D gene: TRBD1
CDR3 DNA: TGTGCCAGCAGCCCGCAGGGGGCCTACGAGCAGTACTTC
CDR3 protein: CASSPQGAYEQYF

V gene: TRBV4-1
clone size: few
J gene: TRBJ1-2
D gene: NA
CDR3 DNA: TGCGCCAGCAGCCAAGACAGGAGACGGACTGCTAACTATGGCTACACCTTC
CDR3 protein: CASSQDRRRTANYGYTF

V gene: TRBV9
clone size: once
J gene: TRBJ2-2
D gene: NA
CDR3 DNA: TGTGCCAGCAGCGTAGGGGCAGGGGCGGACACCGGGGAGCTGTTTTTT
CDR3 protein: CASSVGAGADTGELFF

V gene: TRBV7-3
clone size: NA
J gene: TRBJ2-1
D gene: TRBD2
CDR3 DNA: TGTGCCAGCAGCTTAACGGCGGGGGGGCCCCATGAGCAGTTCTTC
CDR3 protein: CASSLTAGGPHEQFF

V gene: TRBV7-2
clone size: NA
J gene: TRBJ2-5
D gene: NA
CDR3 DNA: TGTGCCAGCAGCCTTGACTCACAAGAGACCCAGTACTTC
CDR3 protein: CASSLDSQETQYF

V gene: TRBV21-1
clone size: NA
J gene: TRBJ1-1
D gene: NA
CDR3 DNA: TGTGCCATCACCTCCCCCCCACAGGGGGTAGGCGCTGAAGCTTTCTTT
CDR3 protein: CAITSPPQGVGAEAFF

V gene: TRBV5-1
clone size: NA
J gene: TRBJ1-2
D gene: NA
CDR3 DNA: TGCGCCAGCAGCTTGGGGGGCAGGGGAAGTGGCGGCTACACCTTC
CDR3 protein: CASSLGGRGSGGYTF

V gene: TRBV5-5
clone size: once
J gene: TRBJ2-7
D gene: TRBD1
CDR3 DNA: TGTGCCAGCAGCTCTGCTCAGGACAGGGTCTACGAGCAGTACTTC
CDR3 protein: CASSSAQDRVYEQYF

V gene: TRBV9
clone size: NA
J gene: TRBJ1-4
D gene: NA
CDR3 DNA: TGTGCCAGCAGCCCCCGAGGTGGAGTGGAAAAACTGTTTTTT
CDR3 protein: CASSPRGGVEKLFF

V gene: TRBV6-5
clone size: NA
J gene: TRBJ2-4
D gene: TRBD1
CDR3 DNA: TGTGCCAGCACCTCAGGGGGACCGGGGAACATTCAGTACTTC
CDR3 protein: CASTSGGPGNIQYF

V gene: TRBV5-6
clone size: NA
J gene: TRBJ1-5
D gene: NA
CDR3 DNA: TGTGCCAGCAGCATCGGACTTAATCAGCCCCAGCATTTT
CDR3 protein: CASSIGLNQPQHF

V gene: TRBV11-2
clone size: NA
J gene: TRBJ1-1
D gene: NA
CDR3 DNA: TGTGCCAGCAGCTTTGGGGGCAGACTGAACACTGAAGCTTTCTTT
CDR3 protein: CASSFGGRLNTEAFF

V gene: TRBV5-4
clone size: NA
J gene: TRBJ2-2
D gene: TRBD2
CDR3 DNA: TGTGCCAGCAGCTTGACGGGGGGGCGGACCGGGGAGCTGTTTTTT
CDR3 protein: CASSLTGGRTGELFF

V gene: TRBV5-1
clone size: once
J gene: TRBJ2-3
D gene: NA
CDR3 DNA: TGCGCCAGCAGCTTATCGGCGGGGGCGGGGGATACGCAGTATTTT
CDR3 protein: CASSLSAGAGDTQYF

V gene: TRBV28
clone size: NA
J gene: TRBJ1-3
D gene: NA
CDR3 DNA: TGTGCCAGCAGTTCAGGGTCCTCTGGAAACACCATATATTTT
CDR3 protein: CASSSGSSGNTIYF

V gene: TRBV3-1/TRBV3-2
clone size: NA
J gene: TRBJ2-1
D gene: TRBD2
CDR3 DNA: TGTGCCAGCAGCCCAGCGGGGTATGAGCAGTTCTTC
CDR3 protein: CASSPAGYEQFF

V gene: TRBV21-1
clone size: NA
J gene: TRBJ1-3
D gene: NA
CDR3 DNA: TGTGCCAGCATCATGAAGGCAGGGAGGGTCCGGGGGAACACCATATATTTT
CDR3 protein: CASIMKAGRVRGNTIYF

V gene: TRBV15
clone size: NA
J gene: TRBJ2-2
D gene: TRBD1
CDR3 DNA: TGTGCCACCACGAGGGACAGAATCACCGGGGAGCTGTTTTTT
CDR3 protein: CATTRDRITGELFF

V gene: TRBV5-1
clone size: NA
J gene: TRBJ1-2
D gene: TRBD1
CDR3 DNA: TGCGCCAGCAGCTTGGGACAGGGGATGTTTGGCTACACCTTC
CDR3 protein: CASSLGQGMFGYTF

V gene: TRBV29-1
clone size: few
J gene: TRBJ1-4
D gene: NA
CDR3 DNA: TGCAGCGTAACTTGGGGCCGTAATGAAAAACTGTTTTTT
CDR3 protein: CSVTWGRNEKLFF

V gene: TRBV19
clone size: NA
J gene: TRBJ2-3
D gene: TRBD2
CDR3 DNA: TGTGCCAGTAGTTTGACTAGCGCGGGGTTGGATACGCAGTATTTT
CDR3 protein: CASSLTSAGLDTQYF

V gene: TRBV18
clone size: NA
J gene: TRBJ2-3
D gene: TRBD1
CDR3 DNA: TGTGCCAGCTCCCAAGACAGGGGGCGAACAGATACGCAGTATTTT
CDR3 protein: CASSQDRGRTDTQYF

V gene: TRBV9
clone size: NA
J gene: TRBJ2-3
D gene: TRBD2
CDR3 DNA: TGTGCCAGCAGCGTACGCGGGGGTTACACAGATACGCAGTATTTT
CDR3 protein: CASSVRGGYTDTQYF

V gene: TRBV21-1
clone size: NA
J gene: TRBJ1-6
D gene: NA
CDR3 DNA: TGTGCCCAACAGGGTTATTCACCCCTCCACTTT
CDR3 protein: CAQQGYSPLHF

V gene: TRBV9
clone size: NA
J gene: TRBJ1-1
D gene: TRBD1
CDR3 DNA: TGTGCCAGCAGCGTAGATATCGGGACAGGCCGGATTCCGGAGGGCACTGAAGCTTTCTTT
CDR3 protein: CASSVDIGTGRIPEGTEAFF

V gene: TRBV6-1
clone size: NA
J gene: TRBJ2-6
D gene: TRBD1
CDR3 DNA: TGTGCCAGCAGTGAAGCGGACAGGTCCTCTGGGGCCAACGTCCTGACTTTC
CDR3 protein: CASSEADRSSGANVLTF

V gene: TRBV9
clone size: NA
J gene: TRBJ1-1
D gene: TRBD1
CDR3 DNA: TGTGCCAGCAGCGCTTCCGGGACAGGGAGGACTGAAGCTTTCTTT
CDR3 protein: CASSASGTGRTEAFF

V gene: TRBV4-2
clone size: once
J gene: TRBJ1-1
D gene: NA
CDR3 DNA: TGTGCCAGCAGCCAAGATCCCTTCAAGCCGAACACTGAAGCTTTCTTT
CDR3 protein: CASSQDPFKPNTEAFF

V gene: TRBV18
clone size: NA
J gene: TRBJ2-2
D gene: TRBD1
CDR3 DNA: TGTGCCAGCTCACCTAGACAGGGGGCGCTTCCCGGGGAGCTGTTTTTT
CDR3 protein: CASSPRQGALPGELFF